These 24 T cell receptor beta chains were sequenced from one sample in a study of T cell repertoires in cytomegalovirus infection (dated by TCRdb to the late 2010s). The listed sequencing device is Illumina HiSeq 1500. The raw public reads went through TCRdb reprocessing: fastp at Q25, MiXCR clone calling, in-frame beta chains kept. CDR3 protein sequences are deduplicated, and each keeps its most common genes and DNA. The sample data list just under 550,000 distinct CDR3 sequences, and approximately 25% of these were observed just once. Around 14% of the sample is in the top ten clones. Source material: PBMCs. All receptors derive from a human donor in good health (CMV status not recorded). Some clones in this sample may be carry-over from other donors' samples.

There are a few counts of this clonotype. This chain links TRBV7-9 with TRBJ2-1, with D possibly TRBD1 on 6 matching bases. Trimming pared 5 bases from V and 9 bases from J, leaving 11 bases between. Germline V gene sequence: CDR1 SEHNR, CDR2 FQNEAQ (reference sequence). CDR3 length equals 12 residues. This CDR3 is CASSNRVGEQFF. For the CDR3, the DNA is TGTGCCAGCAGCAACAGGGTGGGTGAGCAGTTCTTC.

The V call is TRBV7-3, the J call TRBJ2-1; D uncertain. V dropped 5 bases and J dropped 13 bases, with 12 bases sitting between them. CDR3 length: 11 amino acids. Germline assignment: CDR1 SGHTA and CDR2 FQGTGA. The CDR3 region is CASSQSRPQFF. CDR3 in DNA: TGTGCCAGCAGCCAGTCGCGCCCTCAGTTCTTC.

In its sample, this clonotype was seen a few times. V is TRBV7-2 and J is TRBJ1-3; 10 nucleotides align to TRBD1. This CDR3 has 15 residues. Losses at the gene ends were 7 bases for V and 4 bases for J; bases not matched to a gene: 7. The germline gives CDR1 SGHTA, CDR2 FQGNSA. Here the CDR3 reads CASTRQGARGNTIYF. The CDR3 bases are TGTGCCAGCACGAGACAGGGGGCGAGGGGAAACACCATATATTTT.

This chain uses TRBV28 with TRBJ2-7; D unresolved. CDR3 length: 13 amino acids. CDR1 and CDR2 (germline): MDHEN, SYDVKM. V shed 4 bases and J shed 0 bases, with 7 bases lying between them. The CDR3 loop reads CASSWGSSYEQYV. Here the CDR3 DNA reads TGTGCCAGCAGTTGGGGAAGCTCCTACGAGCAGTACGTC.

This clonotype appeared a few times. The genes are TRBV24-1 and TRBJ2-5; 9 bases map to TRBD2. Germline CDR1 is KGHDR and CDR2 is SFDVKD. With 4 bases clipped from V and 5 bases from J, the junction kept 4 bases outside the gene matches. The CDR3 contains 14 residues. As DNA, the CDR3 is TGTGCCACCAGTGAAGCGGGGGGCGGGGAGACCCAGTACTTC. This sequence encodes CATSEAGGGETQYF.

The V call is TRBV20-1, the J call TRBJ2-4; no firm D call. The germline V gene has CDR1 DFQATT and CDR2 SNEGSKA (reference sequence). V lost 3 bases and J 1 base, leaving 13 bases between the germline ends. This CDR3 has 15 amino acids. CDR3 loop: CSASQLPFAKNIQYF. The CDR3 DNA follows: TGCAGTGCTAGTCAACTCCCCTTCGCCAAAAACATTCAGTACTTC.

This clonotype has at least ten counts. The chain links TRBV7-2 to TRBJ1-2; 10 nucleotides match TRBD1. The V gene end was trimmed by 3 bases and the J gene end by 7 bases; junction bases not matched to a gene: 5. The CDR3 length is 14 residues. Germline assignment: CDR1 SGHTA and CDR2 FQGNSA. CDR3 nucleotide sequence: TGTGCCAGCAGCTTGGGACAGGGGTTTGGTGGCTACACCTTC. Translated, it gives CASSLGQGFGGYTF.

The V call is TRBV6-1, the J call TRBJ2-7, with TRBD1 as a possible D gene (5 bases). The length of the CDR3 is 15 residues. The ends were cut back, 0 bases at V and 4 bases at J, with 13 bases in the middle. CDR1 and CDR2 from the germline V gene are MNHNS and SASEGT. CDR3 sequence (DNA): TGTGCCAGCAGTGAAGCGCACAGGTACCTGTACGAGCAGTACTTC. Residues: CASSEAHRYLYEQYF.

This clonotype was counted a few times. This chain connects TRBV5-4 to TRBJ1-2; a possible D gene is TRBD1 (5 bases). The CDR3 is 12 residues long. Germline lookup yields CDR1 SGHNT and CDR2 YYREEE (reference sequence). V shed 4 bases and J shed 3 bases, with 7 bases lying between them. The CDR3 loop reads CASSQTDYGYTF. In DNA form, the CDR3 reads TGTGCCAGCAGCCAGACAGACTATGGCTACACCTTC.

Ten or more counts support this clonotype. Here the CDR3 reads CASSLEGGTVVLRANVLTF. In nucleotides, the CDR3 is TGTGCCAGCAGCTTAGAGGGGGGGACAGTCGTTCTTAGGGCCAACGTCCTGACTTTC. The chain employs TRBV7-2 and TRBJ2-6; D may match TRBD1 or TRBD2 (7 bases each). Looked up from germline, CDR1 is SGHTA and CDR2 is FQGNSA. Trimming shortened V by 1 base and J by 5 bases, and 21 bases separated the two germline ends. CDR3 length: 19 amino acids. The full variable domain, rest sourced from reference TRBV7-2 and TRBJ2-6, is GAGVSQSPSNKVTEKGKDVELRCDPISGHTALYWYRQSLGQGLEFLIYFQGNSAPDKSGLPSDRFSAERTGGSVSTLTIQRTQQEDSAVYLCASSLEGGTVVLRANVLTFGAGSRLTVL.

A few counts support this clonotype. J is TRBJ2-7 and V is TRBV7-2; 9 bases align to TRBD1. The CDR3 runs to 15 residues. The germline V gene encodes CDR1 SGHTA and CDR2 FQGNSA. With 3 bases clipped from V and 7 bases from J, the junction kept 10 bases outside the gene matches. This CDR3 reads CASSLDSSGQGEQYF. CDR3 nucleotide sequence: TGTGCCAGCAGCTTGGATTCTAGCGGACAGGGGGAGCAGTACTTC. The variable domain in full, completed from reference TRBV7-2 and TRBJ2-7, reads GAGVSQSPSNKVTEKGKDVELRCDPISGHTALYWYRQSLGQGLEFLIYFQGNSAPDKSGLPSDRFSAERTGGSVSTLTIQRTQQEDSAVYLCASSLDSSGQGEQYFGPGTRLTVT.

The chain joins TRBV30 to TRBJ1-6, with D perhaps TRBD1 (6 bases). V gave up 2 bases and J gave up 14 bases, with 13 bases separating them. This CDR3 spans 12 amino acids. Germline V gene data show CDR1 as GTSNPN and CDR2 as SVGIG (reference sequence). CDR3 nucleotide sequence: TGTGCCTGGAGTTCCCCCCCAGGGGCCCTCCACTTT. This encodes CAWSSPPGALHF.

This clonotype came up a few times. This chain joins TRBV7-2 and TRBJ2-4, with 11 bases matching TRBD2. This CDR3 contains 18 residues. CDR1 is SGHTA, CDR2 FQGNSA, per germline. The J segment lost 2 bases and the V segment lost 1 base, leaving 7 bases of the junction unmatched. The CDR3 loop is CASSLGLAGLSTKNIQYF. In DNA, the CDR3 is TGTGCCAGCAGCTTAGGACTAGCGGGGTTGTCTACCAAAAACATTCAGTACTTC.

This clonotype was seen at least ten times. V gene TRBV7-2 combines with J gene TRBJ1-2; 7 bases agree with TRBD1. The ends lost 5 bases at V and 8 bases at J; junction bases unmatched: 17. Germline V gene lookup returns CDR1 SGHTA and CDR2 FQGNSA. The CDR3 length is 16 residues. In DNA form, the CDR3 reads TGTGCCAGCAGCCGTTTACCCAACAGGGGTTCGTGGGGCTACACCTTC. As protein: CASSRLPNRGSWGYTF.

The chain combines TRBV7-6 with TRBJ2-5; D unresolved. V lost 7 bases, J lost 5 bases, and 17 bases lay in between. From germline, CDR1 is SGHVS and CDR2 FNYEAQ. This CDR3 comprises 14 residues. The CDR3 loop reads CASNNNGAGETQYF. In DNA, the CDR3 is TGTGCCAGCAACAACAACGGAGCTGGGGAGACCCAGTACTTC.

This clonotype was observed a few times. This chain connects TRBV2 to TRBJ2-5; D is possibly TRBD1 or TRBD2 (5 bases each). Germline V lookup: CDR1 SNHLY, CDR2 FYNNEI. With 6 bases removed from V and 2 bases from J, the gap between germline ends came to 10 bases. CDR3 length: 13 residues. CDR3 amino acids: CASRRDLQETQYF. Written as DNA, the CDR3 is TGTGCCAGCAGGAGGGACCTACAAGAGACCCAGTACTTC.

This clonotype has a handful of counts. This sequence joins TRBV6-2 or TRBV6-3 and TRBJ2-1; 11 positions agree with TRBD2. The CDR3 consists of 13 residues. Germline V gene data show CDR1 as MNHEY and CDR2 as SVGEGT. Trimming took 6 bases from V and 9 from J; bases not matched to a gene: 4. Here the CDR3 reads CASRLAGDLEQFF. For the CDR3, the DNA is TGTGCCAGCAGACTAGCGGGAGATCTTGAGCAGTTCTTC.

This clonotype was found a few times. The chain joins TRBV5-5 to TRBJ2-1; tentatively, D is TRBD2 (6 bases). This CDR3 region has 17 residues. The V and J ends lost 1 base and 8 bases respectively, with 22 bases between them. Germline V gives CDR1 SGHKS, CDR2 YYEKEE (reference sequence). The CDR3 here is CASSLLSGDETWDEQFF. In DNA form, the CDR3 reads TGTGCCAGCAGCTTGTTGTCGGGAGACGAGACCTGGGATGAGCAGTTCTTC.

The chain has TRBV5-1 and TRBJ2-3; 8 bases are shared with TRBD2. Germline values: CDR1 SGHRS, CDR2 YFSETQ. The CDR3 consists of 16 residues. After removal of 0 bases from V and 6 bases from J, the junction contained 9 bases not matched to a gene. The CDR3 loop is CASSLVPAGGIDTQYF. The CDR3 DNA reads TGCGCCAGCAGCTTGGTACCGGCGGGAGGTATTGATACGCAGTATTTT.

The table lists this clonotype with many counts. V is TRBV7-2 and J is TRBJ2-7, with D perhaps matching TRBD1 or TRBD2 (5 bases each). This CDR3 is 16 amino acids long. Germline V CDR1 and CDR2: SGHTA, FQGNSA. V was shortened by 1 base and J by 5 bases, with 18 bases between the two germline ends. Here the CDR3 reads CASSLVVLGERHEQYF. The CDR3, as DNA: TGTGCCAGCAGCTTAGTGGTATTGGGGGAGCGACACGAGCAGTACTTC.

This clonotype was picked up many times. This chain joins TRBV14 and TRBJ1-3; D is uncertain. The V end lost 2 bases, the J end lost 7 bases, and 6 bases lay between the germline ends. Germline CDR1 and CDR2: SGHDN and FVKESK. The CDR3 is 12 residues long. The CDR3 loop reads CASSQRPNTIYF. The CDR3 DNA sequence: TGTGCCAGCAGCCAACGCCCGAACACCATATATTTT. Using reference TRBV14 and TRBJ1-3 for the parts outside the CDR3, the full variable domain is EAGVTQFPSHSVIEKGQTVTLRCDPISGHDNLYWYRRVMGKEIKFLLHFVKESKQDESGMPNNRFLAERTGGTYSTLKVQPAELEDSGVYFCASSQRPNTIYFGEGSWLTVV.

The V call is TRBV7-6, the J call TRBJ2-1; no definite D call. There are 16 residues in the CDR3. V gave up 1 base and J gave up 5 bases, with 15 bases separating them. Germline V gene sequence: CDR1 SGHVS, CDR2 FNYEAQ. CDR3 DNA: TGTGCCAGCAGCTTAGGCGCGTCTAGGGCGAACAATGAGCAGTTCTTC. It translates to CASSLGASRANNEQFF.

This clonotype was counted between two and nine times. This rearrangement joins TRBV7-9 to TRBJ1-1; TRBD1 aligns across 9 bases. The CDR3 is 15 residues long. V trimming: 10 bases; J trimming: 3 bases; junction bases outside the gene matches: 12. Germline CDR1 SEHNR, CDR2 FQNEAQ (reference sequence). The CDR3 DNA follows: TGTGCCACCGGATACACAGGGGGCGATCACACTGAAGCTTTCTTT. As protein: CATGYTGGDHTEAFF.

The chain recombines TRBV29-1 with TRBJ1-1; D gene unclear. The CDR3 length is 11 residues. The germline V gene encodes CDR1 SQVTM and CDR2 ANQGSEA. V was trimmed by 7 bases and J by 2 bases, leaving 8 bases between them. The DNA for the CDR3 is TGCAGCGGCTCAAAAAACACTGAAGCTTTCTTT. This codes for CSGSKNTEAFF.